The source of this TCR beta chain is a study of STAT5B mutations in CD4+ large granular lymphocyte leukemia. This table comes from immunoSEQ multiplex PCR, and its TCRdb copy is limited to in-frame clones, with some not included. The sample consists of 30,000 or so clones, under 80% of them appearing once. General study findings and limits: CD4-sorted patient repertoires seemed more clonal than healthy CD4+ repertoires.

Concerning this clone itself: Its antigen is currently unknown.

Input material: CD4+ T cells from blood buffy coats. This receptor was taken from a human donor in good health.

CDR3 residues: CASSLAGASTNEKLFF. As DNA, the CDR3 is TGTGCCAGCAGCTTAGCAGGGGCTTCAACTAATGAAAAACTGTTTTTT. This sequence joins TRBV7-9 and TRBJ1-4; D possibly corresponds to TRBD1 (5 bases). Trimming took off 0 bases at V and 0 bases at J, with 8 bases between the two ends. The germline V gene has CDR1 SEHNR and CDR2 FQNEAQ (reference sequence). CDR3 length: 16 residues.